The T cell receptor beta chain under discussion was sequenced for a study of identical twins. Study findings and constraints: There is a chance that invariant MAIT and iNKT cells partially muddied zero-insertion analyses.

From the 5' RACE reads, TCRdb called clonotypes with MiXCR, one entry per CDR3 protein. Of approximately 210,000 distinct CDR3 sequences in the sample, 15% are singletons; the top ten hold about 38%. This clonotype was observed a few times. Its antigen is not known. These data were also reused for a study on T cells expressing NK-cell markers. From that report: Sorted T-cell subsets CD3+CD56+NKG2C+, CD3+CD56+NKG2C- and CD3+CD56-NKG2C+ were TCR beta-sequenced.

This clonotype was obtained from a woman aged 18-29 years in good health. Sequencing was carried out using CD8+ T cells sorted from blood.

For the CDR3, the DNA is TGTGCCAGCAGCCCATCGACAGGGGGCTGGTACGAGCAGTACTTC. Its protein product is CASSPSTGGWYEQYF. This chain links TRBV7-9 with TRBJ2-7; 10 bases fit TRBD1. CDR1 and CDR2 from the germline V gene are SEHNR and FQNEAQ (reference sequence). The CDR3 consists of 15 residues. The trim removed 5 bases at V and 4 bases at J, leaving 8 bases unmatched.